The sequence of this TCR beta chain was determined in a study of T cells in Graves' hyperthyroidism and ophthalmopathy (dated by TCRdb to between 2018 and 2021). In terms of the full investigation: Peripheral blood was sampled at the time of initial diagnosis, prior to any treatment. TCR V-J signatures able to tell the groups apart were searched for in a discovery cohort of approximately 95 patients, of whom 43 had Graves' ophthalmopathy and roughly 59 had stable Graves' hyperthyroidism. An independent validation cohort of 18 to 20 hyperthyroidism patients and 17 patients who later progressed to ophthalmopathy tested prospective prediction of ophthalmopathy. For training and testing, the 100 patients in the discovery cohort were randomly divided in a 7:3 ratio. The study also compared thyroid tissue and blood T-cell repertoires from about six Graves' hyperthyroidism patients. After sampling, hyperthyroidism patients received methimazole starting at 30 mg daily, and ophthalmopathy patients received high-dose intravenous methylprednisolone. The paper reports TCR Vbeta CDR3 sequencing of approximately 140 peripheral blood samples: 43 ophthalmopathy, under 80 hyperthyroidism and around 17 progressor patients. The study at large found these results: Most expanded thyroid clonotypes (frequency above 0.001) were also found in blood, which suggests that blood repertoires may mirror thyroid immune responses. Sample size was not statistically predetermined, and blinding of investigators to group allocation was not performed. In validation, the model predicted progression to ophthalmopathy with around 71% sensitivity and over 72% specificity, a median of around 6.6 months before onset. A 13 V-J signature model separated ophthalmopathy from stable hyperthyroidism, with around 88% sensitivity and 81.08% specificity in cross-validation and 80%/75% in testing.

This clonotype came up many times. This clone's antigen is unknown. Qualities for individual bases were not recorded, and no much larger clone is one base off. Ophthalmopathy patients had moderately to severely active disease, with a Clinical Activity Score of 3 or more, a NOSPECS grade of 4 or more, and a disease duration of less than 3 months. Exclusion was applied to patients with uncontrolled infections, other autoimmune diseases, pregnancy or lactation. Diagnoses relied on clinical symptoms, serum thyroxine and TRAb, thyroid ultrasound and orbital computed tomography. PBMCs were isolated from about 9.1 ml of fresh peripheral blood by Ficoll-Paque density gradient centrifugation. Total RNA was extracted using Trizol reagent, and RNA quality was assessed on an Agilent 2100 Bioanalyzer. The TCR beta CDR3 regions were amplified from RNA transcripts. The TCR CDR3 was subjected to a first round of RT-PCR using the HTBI primer set and the Qiagen OneStep RT-PCR kit. The libraries were constructed in a second round of multiplex PCR and then size-selected and purified. Libraries were sequenced paired-end with 100 bp reads on an Illumina HiSeq2000. As for how the authors treated the data: SOAPnuke was used to process the raw data, removing reads that contained adapters or uncalled bases, had a mean Phred below 15, or lacked an exact match to the constant primer or identifier. COPE v1.2.5 was used to merge high-quality paired reads, and clonotypes were defined as unique nucleotide sequences. MiTCR v1.1 was used to align clonotypes to the IMGT TRBV, TRBD and TRBJ reference segments. The analysis included only V-J combinations with a frequency above 0.0001, which together covered around 99% of the repertoires. The TCS score was defined as F50 (clonal expansion) divided by E x V (chaos), with BLOSUM62-based TCRdist calculated between CDR3 peptides within each V-J. Welch's t-statistics and random forest reduced 450 to 600 V-J features to fewer than 15, which were used in a naive Bayes classifier (R e1071). TCRdb reworked the public reads: Q25 trimming with fastp, MiXCR clone assembly, productive beta chains retained. For every CDR3 protein sequence, its rows merge into one entry that carries the most common genes and DNA. The V and J calls come from TCRdb's annotation, not from the publication. The sample table shows fewer than 650,000 distinct CDR3 sequences, and approximately 14% are seen once. The leading ten clones occupy roughly 7.1% of the sample.

CDR1 and CDR2 are read off the germline V gene as SNHLY and FYNNEI. V loses 0 bases of germline sequence and J loses 6 bases, and the interval between the two ends is 11 bases. The CDR3 measures 15 amino acids from cysteine to phenylalanine. The entry retains the CDR3 DNA only, 45 bases that are in frame from base 1. The sequence links TRBV2 to TRBJ2-2, with TRBD1 tentatively as D gene (6 bases match). This sequence was found in a woman between 18 and 29 years old with Graves' ophthalmopathy. The specimen was blood. This receptor has the CDR3 CASSEAQGGAGELFF. The sequence in DNA is TGTGCCAGCAGTGAAGCGCAAGGGGGTGCCGGGGAGCTGTTTTTT.